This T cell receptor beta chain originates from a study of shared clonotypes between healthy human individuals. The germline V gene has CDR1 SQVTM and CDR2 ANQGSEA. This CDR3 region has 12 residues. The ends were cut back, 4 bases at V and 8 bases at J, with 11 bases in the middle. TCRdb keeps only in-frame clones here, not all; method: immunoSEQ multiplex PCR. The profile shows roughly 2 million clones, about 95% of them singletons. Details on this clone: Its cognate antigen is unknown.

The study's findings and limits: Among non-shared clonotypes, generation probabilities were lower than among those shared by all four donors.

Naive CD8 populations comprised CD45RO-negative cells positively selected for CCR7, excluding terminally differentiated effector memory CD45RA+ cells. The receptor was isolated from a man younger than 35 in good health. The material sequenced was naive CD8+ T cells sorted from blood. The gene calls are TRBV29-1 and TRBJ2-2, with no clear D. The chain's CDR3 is CSVVDSEGELFF. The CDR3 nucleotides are TGCAGCGTTGTCGACTCGGAGGGGGAGCTGTTTTTT.